The sequence of this TCR beta chain was determined in a study of T cell responses to AZD1222 COVID-19 vaccine. The study's findings and limits: Sampling captured repertoires only after the peak T cell response. Donors were mostly white British, more females; clonal diversity possibly underestimated. Recipients of two AZD1222 doses showed rising Spike-specific TCR breadth and depth.

Of note for this clone: Its antigen is unidentified.

The table came from immunoSEQ multiplex PCR; TCRdb's copy has only in-frame clones and leaves some out. This sample carries 90,000 to 140,000 clones, about 91% of them seen once, and the ten largest clones take 40% to 55%. With 3 bases removed from V and 7 bases from J, the gap between germline ends came to 10 bases. The CDR3 length is 13 residues. Germline V gene sequence: CDR1 KGHSH, CDR2 LQKENI. This specimen was peripheral blood, taken 28 days after the second AZD1222 dose. The receptor's source is an adult who received the AZD1222 COVID-19 vaccine. The genes are TRBV18 and TRBJ2-1; D tentatively reads TRBD1 or TRBD2 (5 bases each). CDR3: CASSPGAGNEQFF. CDR3 DNA sequence: TGTGCCAGCTCACCCGGGGCCGGAAATGAGCAGTTCTTC.